This TCR beta chain was sequenced during a study of long-term antiretroviral therapy in people with HIV. The authors ran the immunoSEQ assay, v3.0, at survey level. Samples were sequenced targeting 40,000-50,000 T-cell genomes each. Some clones are missing from TCRdb's copy, which holds only in-frame ones; the method was immunoSEQ multiplex PCR. The table records about 21,000 clones, 88% of them present only once. Each donor provided at least one pre-ART PBMC sample and at least two post-ART PBMC samples. Each HIV participant was treated in the United States. The germline CDR1 and CDR2 sequences are SGHAT and FQNNGV. The ends lost 5 bases at V and 3 bases at J; junction bases unmatched: 4. The CDR3 sequence is 14 residues long.

This specimen consisted of unsorted PBMCs, obtained 2.3 years after starting antiretroviral therapy. The chain employs TRBV11-2 and TRBJ2-3; 8 bases are shared with TRBD1. This receptor was taken from a man aged 60-69 years with HIV. CDR3 residues: CASSPGTGTDTQYF. CDR3 DNA sequence: TGTGCCAGCAGCCCCGGGACAGGTACAGATACGCAGTATTTT.